The 19 T cell receptor beta chains below all came from one sample that was sequenced in a study of T cell responses to AZD1222 COVID-19 vaccine. Generated by immunoSEQ multiplex PCR, the TCRdb table keeps only in-frame clones and is missing some. The table lists about 110,000 clones, about 86% of them singletons. The starting material was peripheral blood, obtained on day 0 of AZD1222 vaccination. These receptors were obtained from an adult in good health.

This clone was seen just once. The chain is built from TRBV7-9 and TRBJ2-7; D possibly corresponds to TRBD2 (5 bases). Trimming removed 5 bases from V and 4 bases from J, with 9 bases in between. The germline V gene encodes CDR1 SEHNR and CDR2 FQNEAQ (reference sequence). This CDR3 comprises 12 residues. CDR3 loop: CASSEDWYEQYF. DNA of the CDR3: TGTGCCAGCAGCGAGGACTGGTACGAGCAGTACTTC. The complete variable domain, with remaining parts taken from reference TRBV7-9 and TRBJ2-7, reads DTGVSQNPRHKITKRGQNVTFRCDPISEHNRLYWYRQTLGQGPEFLTYFQNEAQLEKSRLLSDRFSAERPKGSFSTLEIQRTEQGDSAMYLCASSEDWYEQYFGPGTRLTVT.

This chain links TRBV19 with TRBJ2-4; the D gene is possibly TRBD2 (5 bases). The V and J ends lost 9 bases and 3 bases respectively, with 15 bases between them. The CDR3 sequence is 14 residues long. CDR1 and CDR2 from the germline V gene are LNHDA and SQIVND (reference sequence). The CDR3 sequence: CASQEESRKNIQYF. For the CDR3, the DNA is TGTGCCAGCCAGGAGGAAAGCCGCAAAAACATTCAGTACTTC.

The chain recombines TRBV6-6 with TRBJ2-2; D may be TRBD2 (5 bases). Looked up from germline, CDR1 is MNHNY and CDR2 is SVGAGI (reference sequence). The ends were cut back, 7 bases at V and 6 bases at J, with 9 bases in the middle. The CDR3 runs to 12 residues. This CDR3 reads CASKGVPGELFF. CDR3 sequence (DNA): TGTGCCAGCAAGGGAGTCCCCGGGGAGCTGTTTTTT.

V gene TRBV5-4 combines with J gene TRBJ1-1; 8 bases agree with TRBD1. The CDR3 is 14 residues long. V shed 3 bases and J 6 bases; nucleotides not matched to a gene: 7. Germline CDR1 reads SGHNT; CDR2 reads YYREEE (reference sequence). CDR3 sequence (DNA): TGTGCCAGCAGCTACCGGACAGGGTCGTCTGAAGCTTTCTTT. This gives the protein CASSYRTGSSEAFF.

This clone was seen more than once but under ten times. This chain connects TRBV18 to TRBJ2-7; TRBD1 matches at 11 bases. V lost 6 bases and J lost 2; bases outside the gene matches: 3. The germline gives CDR1 KGHSH, CDR2 LQKENI. This CDR3 has 14 residues. The CDR3 reads CASSPGQGAYEQYF. Here the CDR3 DNA reads TGTGCCAGCTCCCCGGGACAGGGGGCCTACGAGCAGTACTTC. The full variable domain, rest sourced from reference TRBV18 and TRBJ2-7, is NAGVMQNPRHLVRRRGQEARLRCSPMKGHSHVYWYRQLPEEGLKFMVYLQKENIIDESGMPKERFSAEFPKEGPSILRIQQVVRGDSAAYFCASSPGQGAYEQYFGPGTRLTVT.

The CDR3, as DNA: TGTGCCAGCAGCTGGGGGGAAAGGACTGAAGCTTTCTTT. Translated, it gives CASSWGERTEAFF. J is TRBJ1-1 and V is TRBV7-8, with a tentative D call TRBD1 (5 bases). V lost 4 bases, J lost 5 bases, and 11 bases lay in between. Germline values: CDR1 SGHVS, CDR2 FQNEAQ. The CDR3 consists of 13 residues.

V and J are TRBV3-1 (or the pseudogene TRBV3-2) and TRBJ2-3; no firm D call. CDR3 length equals 14 residues. Looked up from germline, CDR1 is LGHDT and CDR2 is YNNKEL (reference sequence). Trimming removed 4 bases from V and 4 bases from J, with 12 bases in between. DNA of the CDR3: TGTGCCAGCAGCCCGTTAGGGCACGCAGATACGCAGTATTTT. It yields the protein CASSPLGHADTQYF.

This sequence joins TRBV28 and TRBJ2-7; D is uncertain. Germline CDR1 MDHEN, CDR2 SYDVKM. This CDR3 has 12 residues. Trimming left V 7 bases short and J 1 base short, with 8 bases between. As DNA, the CDR3 is TGTGCCAGCAAACCAGGTTCCTACGAGCAGTACTTC. It yields the protein CASKPGSYEQYF.

This clone was seen only once. CDR3 nucleotides: TGTGCCAGTAGTCCGGTTACATCCCCGATGAACACTGAAGCTTTCTTT. It codes for CASSPVTSPMNTEAFF. V is TRBV19 and J is TRBJ1-1, with no clear D. The germline CDR1 and CDR2 sequences are LNHDA and SQIVND (reference sequence). This CDR3 has 16 residues. V lost 5 bases and J lost 0, with 16 bases in between.

The chain joins TRBV4-1 to TRBJ2-1; 8 bases match TRBD1. Germline assignment: CDR1 MGHRA and CDR2 YSYEKL. J was trimmed by 9 bases and V by 1 base; bases with no gene match: 11. This CDR3 spans 16 amino acids. The CDR3 bases are TGCGCCAGCAGCCAAGGAGCCACAGGGGGTCGGGGTGAGCAGTTCTTC. It is translated as CASSQGATGGRGEQFF.

This sequence joins TRBV28 and TRBJ1-4, with unresolved D. Between the trimmed V and J ends, which lost 5 bases and 8 bases, there was a span of 9 bases. The CDR3 runs to 12 residues. Germline V gene lookup returns CDR1 MDHEN and CDR2 SYDVKM. The CDR3 DNA follows: TGTGCCAGCAGTGTTCTAAGCGAAAAACTGTTTTTT. Its protein product is CASSVLSEKLFF.

The V and J genes are TRBV4-3 and TRBJ1-4; D is undetermined. Germline loops: CDR1 LGHNA, CDR2 YSLEER. This CDR3 is 15 amino acids long. V shed 2 bases and J shed 8 bases, with 15 bases lying between them. This chain's CDR3 is CASSQTSDLREKLFF. CDR3 DNA: TGCGCCAGCAGCCAAACCTCGGACCTTAGGGAAAAACTGTTTTTT.

The chain joins TRBV7-2 to TRBJ1-4; D might be TRBD1 (5 bases). V lost 6 bases to trimming and J lost 0 bases, with 11 bases between them. This CDR3 region has 15 residues. From germline, CDR1 is SGHTA and CDR2 FQGNSA. For the CDR3, the DNA is TGTGCCAGCAGTTCACAGGCTGCAACTAATGAAAAACTGTTTTTT. Encoded protein: CASSSQAATNEKLFF.

V is TRBV19 and J is TRBJ1-2; no clear D gene. The CDR3 is 15 residues long. Germline CDR1 LNHDA, CDR2 SQIVND (reference sequence). The V end was cut by 5 bases, the J end by 1 base, with 14 bases between. As DNA, the CDR3 is TGTGCCAGTAGTCCCGTCACGACGGGTAACTATGGCTACACCTTC. Its translation: CASSPVTTGNYGYTF. Full variable domain (missing parts from reference TRBV19 and TRBJ1-2): DGGITQSPKYLFRKEGQNVTLSCEQNLNHDAMYWYRQDPGQGLRLIYYSQIVNDFQKGDIAEGYSVSREKKESFPLTVTSAQKNPTAFYLCASSPVTTGNYGYTFGSGTRLTVV.

The table lists this clone with a count of one. V usage is TRBV7-9 and J usage is TRBJ2-3; a possible D gene is TRBD2 (5 bases). The germline V and J ends were trimmed by 6 bases and 5 bases, with 12 bases remaining between them. Germline values: CDR1 SEHNR, CDR2 FQNEAQ (reference sequence). This CDR3 contains 13 residues. CDR3 bases: TGTGCCAGCAGTTCTGGACTTGTAGATACGCAGTATTTT. Protein sequence: CASSSGLVDTQYF.

The gene calls are TRBV19 and TRBJ2-7, with 10 bases identical to TRBD1. Germline trimming cut 3 bases from V and 4 bases from J; bases unmatched to any gene: 3. The CDR3 spans 14 residues. The germline CDR1 and CDR2 sequences are LNHDA and SQIVND (reference sequence). As DNA, the CDR3 is TGTGCCAGTAGTATGACAGGGGGCGCATACGAGCAGTACTTC. Translation: CASSMTGGAYEQYF.

The V gene is TRBV11-2, the J gene TRBJ1-1; D unclear. Trimming stripped 3 bases from V and 8 bases from J, with 13 bases between. The germline gives CDR1 SGHAT, CDR2 FQNNGV. The CDR3 extends over 13 amino acids. CDR3 sequence reads: CASSFGPSSEAFF. CDR3 bases: TGTGCCAGCAGCTTTGGCCCCAGTTCCGAAGCTTTCTTT.

The chain links TRBV5-8 to TRBJ1-4; D is ambiguous. The CDR3 totals 17 residues. Trimming left V 3 bases short and J 8 bases short, with 23 bases between. In germline, CDR1 is SGHTS, CDR2 YDEGEE. The CDR3 DNA sequence: TGTGCCAGCAGCTCAGGAGGATCGGCGGGCTTCGCGGAAAAACTGTTTTTT. It translates to CASSSGGSAGFAEKLFF.

The chain links TRBV3-1 (or the pseudogene TRBV3-2) to TRBJ2-7, with D hard to call. The CDR3 sequence is 14 residues long. V lost 0 bases, J lost 0 bases, and 6 bases lay in between. CDR1 is LGHDT and CDR2 is YNNKEL in the germline V gene (reference sequence). In DNA form, the CDR3 reads TGTGCCAGCAGCCAAGATACGGTCTCCTACGAGCAGTACTTC. It is translated as CASSQDTVSYEQYF.